These 32 T cell receptor beta chains were all obtained from the same sample, sequenced in a study of metastatic and nonmetastatic thyroid tumors. Thyroid surgery had not been preceded by any treatment in any patient. From the PCR reads, TCRdb re-called clones with MiXCR. Of some 15,000 clones in the sample, about 12% were seen once. Sequenced sample: tumor tissue. Every receptor here comes from a female donor with papillary thyroid cancer or a benign thyroid nodule (not recorded which). Some clones in this sample may be carry-over from other donors' samples.

The table lists this clone with many counts. The chain links TRBV20-1 to TRBJ2-7, with no clear D. Trimming took off 5 bases at V and 5 bases at J, with 16 bases between the two ends. Germline values: CDR1 DFQATT, CDR2 SNEGSKA (reference sequence). This CDR3 has 13 residues. The CDR3 sequence: CSAEAAVSNEQYF. The CDR3 bases are TGCAGTGCTGAAGCAGCAGTGTCGAACGAGCAGTACTTC.

This clone was observed at least ten times. The chain combines TRBV24-1 with TRBJ2-7; TRBD2 matches 10 bases. CDR3 size: 16 residues. Germline loops: CDR1 KGHDR, CDR2 SFDVKD. V gave up 6 bases and J gave up 0 bases; unmatched junction bases: 7. CDR3 nucleotide sequence: TGTGCCACCAGTCCCGGGACTAGCGTGAGCTCCTACGAGCAGTACTTC. Protein product: CATSPGTSVSSYEQYF.

The sample holds many counts of this clone. The rearrangement uses TRBV18 and TRBJ1-4; no clear D. CDR1 KGHSH and CDR2 LQKENI come from the germline V gene. The length of the CDR3 is 13 residues. V was clipped by 3 bases and J by 2 bases, with 4 bases between them. The CDR3: CASSPVTNEKLFF. In DNA, the CDR3 is TGTGCCAGCTCACCCGTGACTAATGAAAAACTGTTTTTT.

This clone came up many times. Other DNA sequences in the sample encode the same CDR3. The rearrangement joins TRBV2 to TRBJ2-1, with 16 bases lining up with TRBD2. Germline CDR1 SNHLY, CDR2 FYNNEI. Trimming cost V 7 bases and J 10 bases; bases outside gene matches: 7. The CDR3 has 15 residues. The CDR3 region has the DNA TGTGCCAGCAATCCGGGACTAGCGGGGGGGGGGGAGCAGTTCTTC. Its translation is CASNPGLAGGGEQFF.

This clone was counted between two and nine times. This chain joins TRBV6-9 and TRBJ2-1; maybe TRBD1 (6 bases). Trimming removed 2 bases from V and 12 bases from J, with 11 bases in between. The CDR3 covers 12 residues. Per the germline V gene, CDR1 is MNHGY and CDR2 is SVAAGI. In nucleotides, the CDR3 is TGTGCCAGCAGTTATGGACAGTTCGGGCAGTTCTTC. This encodes CASSYGQFGQFF.

The chain is built from TRBV20-1 and TRBJ2-7; D unclear. The CDR3 has 14 amino acids. Germline V lookup: CDR1 DFQATT, CDR2 SNEGSKA (reference sequence). Trimming took off 5 bases at V and 0 bases at J, with 14 bases between the two ends. The CDR3 DNA follows: TGCAGTGCTCCCGCTGTAGACGGCTCCTACGAGCAGTACTTC. Translated: CSAPAVDGSYEQYF.

This clone came up many times. The gene calls are TRBV7-3 and TRBJ2-1; 13 bases line up with TRBD2. Germline V gene lookup returns CDR1 SGHTA and CDR2 FQGTGA. This CDR3 contains 17 residues. V trimming: 3 bases; J trimming: 5 bases; junction bases outside the gene matches: 7. CDR3 in amino acids: CASSLGLAGPIDNEQFF. CDR3 nucleotides: TGTGCCAGCAGCTTGGGACTAGCGGGACCGATAGACAATGAGCAGTTCTTC.

V usage is TRBV30 and J usage is TRBJ1-1; D not resolved. V shed 4 bases and J shed 1 base, with 16 bases lying between them. The CDR3 extends over 15 amino acids. The germline gives CDR1 GTSNPN, CDR2 SVGIG (reference sequence). DNA for the CDR3: TGTGCCTGGAATCCCCTGACATCGGAGAACACTGAAGCTTTCTTT. Its protein is CAWNPLTSENTEAFF.

There are many counts of this clone. The rearrangement uses TRBV30 and TRBJ2-1, with unresolved D. Germline V gene sequence: CDR1 GTSNPN, CDR2 SVGIG (reference sequence). The CDR3 spans 9 residues. CDR3 loop: CSVGLEQFF. The CDR3 nucleotides are TGTAGTGTAGGCCTTGAGCAGTTCTTC.

At least ten counts were recorded for this clone. Other DNA sequences in this sample translate to the same CDR3. This rearrangement joins TRBV11-2 to TRBJ1-2, with D possibly being TRBD1 (6 bases). V lost 5 bases to trimming and J lost 9 bases, with 19 bases between them. CDR3 length: 14 amino acids. Germline CDR1 and CDR2: SGHAT and FQNNGV. The CDR3 DNA is TGTGCCAGCAGCGGGGGCTCTTGGGGGTTGCGCTACACCTTC. Amino acid sequence: CASSGGSWGLRYTF.

This clone has ten or more counts. The genes are TRBV18 and TRBJ1-3; 9 bases agree with TRBD1. Germline CDR1 and CDR2: KGHSH and LQKENI. Trimming removed 2 bases from V and 8 bases from J; junction bases left unmatched: 13. CDR3 size: 17 residues. CDR3 coding DNA: TGTGCCAGCTCACCATTAACGGGCGGGACAGGGAGCCACACCATATATTTT. Residues: CASSPLTGGTGSHTIYF.

J is TRBJ1-4 and V is TRBV28; 10 bases are shared with TRBD1. This CDR3 is 14 amino acids long. Germline-derived CDR1 and CDR2 are MDHEN and SYDVKM. The ends lost 6 bases at V and 8 bases at J; junction bases unmatched: 6. The CDR3 sequence: CASRPPGQGEKLFF. In DNA form, the CDR3 reads TGTGCCAGCAGGCCCCCGGGACAGGGGGAAAAACTGTTTTTT.

The table lists this clone with many counts. The V gene is TRBV7-8, the J gene TRBJ1-5; D possibly corresponds to TRBD1 (5 bases). The germline gives CDR1 SGHVS, CDR2 FQNEAQ. The CDR3 sequence is 14 residues long. Trimming cost V 1 base and J 9 bases, with 13 bases left between them. The CDR3 loop is CASSLGTSPGPQHF. CDR3 coding DNA: TGTGCCAGCAGCTTAGGGACATCCCCCGGGCCCCAGCATTTT.

The sample holds many counts of this clone. The rearrangement joins TRBV30 to TRBJ2-7, with 7 bases identical to TRBD1. Germline V gene data show CDR1 as GTSNPN and CDR2 as SVGIG (reference sequence). With 2 bases clipped from V and 0 bases from J, the junction kept 7 bases outside the gene matches. The CDR3 is made up of 15 amino acids. CDR3 DNA: TGTGCCTGGAGTCGGACCGGGACAGTCTCCTACGAGCAGTACTTC. Translating gives CAWSRTGTVSYEQYF.

This clone was seen many times. This chain connects TRBV3-1 to TRBJ2-3; 8 nucleotides match TRBD1. Germline V gene sequence: CDR1 LGHDT, CDR2 YNNKEL (reference sequence). This CDR3 spans 13 amino acids. J was trimmed by 7 bases and V by 3 bases; bases with no gene match: 3. CDR3: CASSHRGQNTQYF. As DNA, the CDR3 is TGTGCCAGCAGCCACAGGGGGCAGAATACGCAGTATTTT.

This clone was counted many times. The gene calls are TRBV20-1 and TRBJ1-6; 7 bases map to TRBD1. V shed 4 bases and J 10 bases; nucleotides not matched to a gene: 13. The CDR3 contains 15 residues. CDR1 is DFQATT and CDR2 is SNEGSKA in the germline V gene (reference sequence). The CDR3 protein is CSAKTGTVMRSPLHF. DNA of the CDR3: TGCAGTGCTAAGACCGGGACAGTAATGAGGTCACCCCTCCACTTT.

The V and J genes are TRBV5-1 and TRBJ2-7; D is possibly TRBD2 (5 bases). This CDR3 is built from 13 residues. The V gene lost 5 bases and the J gene lost 7 bases, with 16 bases spanning the gap. CDR1 and CDR2 (germline): SGHRS, YFSETQ. CDR3 nucleotides: TGCGCCAGCAGTTGGTCCCCCACGGGGGAGCAGTACTTC. Its translation is CASSWSPTGEQYF.

This clone was detected many times. The rearrangement joins TRBV2 to TRBJ1-6; 9 bases are a match to TRBD1. CDR3 length: 18 residues. The V gene's germline CDR1 is SNHLY and CDR2 FYNNEI. V trimming: 6 bases; J trimming: 9 bases; junction bases outside the gene matches: 18. CDR3 sequence: CASRGIGQGTTSGSPLHF. The CDR3 DNA sequence: TGTGCCAGCAGGGGGATAGGACAGGGGACCACGAGTGGTTCACCCCTCCACTTT.

This clone was seen repeatedly, ten times or more. CDR3 protein: CASSADNTQETQYF. The CDR3, as DNA: TGTGCCAGCAGCGCCGACAACACCCAAGAGACCCAGTACTTC. The chain is built from TRBV9 and TRBJ2-5; D not resolved. The CDR3 has 14 amino acids. Trimming pared 3 bases from V and 1 base from J, leaving 10 bases between. The germline V gene encodes CDR1 SGDLS and CDR2 YYNGEE.

In its sample, this clone was seen a few times. V is TRBV12-3 or TRBV12-4 and J is TRBJ2-1; 11 bases are a match to TRBD2. CDR3 length equals 16 residues. J lost 6 bases, V lost 3 bases, and 7 bases had no gene match. Written as DNA, the CDR3 is TGTGCCAGCAGTTTCCGGCTAGCGGGAGGTGGCAATGAGCAGTTCTTC. This codes for CASSFRLAGGGNEQFF.

About this clone itself: A single base separates this from a much larger clone, so it may be a read error. In the same sample, other DNA sequences code for this CDR3. The chain carries TRBV18 and TRBJ1-1; TRBD1 matches at 7 bases. With V trimmed by 5 bases and J by 5 bases, 8 bases remained unmatched. The CDR3 is 14 amino acids. Per germline, CDR1 KGHSH and CDR2 LQKENI. DNA for the CDR3: TGTGCCAGCTCATCGAGGACAGGAATAACTGAAGCTTTCTTT. Protein sequence: CASSSRTGITEAFF.

This clone has a count of ten or more. This rearrangement joins TRBV2 to TRBJ1-1; no reliable D call. The CDR3 has 17 residues. Germline CDR1 and CDR2: SNHLY and FYNNEI. Trimming stripped 4 bases from V and 0 bases from J, with 18 bases between. For the CDR3, the DNA is TGTGCCAGCAGTGGTGTCGTAAATCGGGCATTGAACACTGAAGCTTTCTTT. Protein product: CASSGVVNRALNTEAFF.

This clone occurred many times. The V gene is TRBV7-2, the J gene TRBJ2-7, with a tentative D call TRBD1 (7 bases). Germline V gene data show CDR1 as SGHTA and CDR2 as FQGNSA. The CDR3 is made up of 15 amino acids. The germline V and J ends were trimmed by 1 base and 3 bases, with 13 bases remaining between them. CDR3 loop: CASSLGAGGHYEQYF. CDR3 in DNA: TGTGCCAGCAGCTTAGGGGCAGGGGGGCACTACGAGCAGTACTTC.

This clone showed up many times. The CDR3 bases are TGTGCCAGCAGTAAAACAGGGTTCTCTGGAAACACCATATATTTT. Translated, it gives CASSKTGFSGNTIYF. This chain joins TRBV6-1 and TRBJ1-3, with a possible D match to TRBD1 (6 bases). The CDR3 runs 15 residues. V lost 5 bases and J lost 0, with 11 bases in between. Germline V CDR1 and CDR2: MNHNS, SASEGT.

This clone was observed many times. The chain combines TRBV3-1 with TRBJ2-3; D assignment may be TRBD1 or TRBD2 (5 bases each). Germline V gives CDR1 LGHDT, CDR2 YNNKEL (reference sequence). This CDR3 spans 15 amino acids. Deletions cut 1 base from V and 4 bases from J, with 12 bases between. The chain's CDR3 is CASSQGPQGPDTQYF. The CDR3 DNA is TGTGCCAGCAGCCAAGGGCCCCAGGGACCAGATACGCAGTATTTT.

The chain couples TRBV5-1 to TRBJ2-7; D is perhaps TRBD1 or TRBD2 (5 bases each). The CDR3 runs to 15 residues. V was shortened by 1 base and J by 6 bases, with 17 bases between the two germline ends. The germline V gene has CDR1 SGHRS and CDR2 YFSETQ. In DNA, the CDR3 is TGCGCCAGCAGCTTGTACGGGGCCTCGCTCTCCGAGCAGTACTTC. It codes for CASSLYGASLSEQYF.

As regards this clone: This may stem from a read error, because a much larger clone lies one nucleotide away. The V gene is TRBV7-2, the J gene TRBJ1-4; possible D gene TRBD1, 6 bases. The germline gives CDR1 SGHTA, CDR2 FQGNSA. This CDR3 has 15 residues. Deletions cut 8 bases from V and 0 bases from J, with 13 bases between. CDR3 amino acids: CASCTGQTTNEKLFF. CDR3 sequence (DNA): TGTGCCAGCTGCACCGGACAGACAACTAATGAAAAACTGTTTTTT. Together with reference TRBV7-2 and TRBJ1-4, the CDR3 gives the full variable domain: GAGVSQSPSNKVTEKGKDVELRCDPISGHTALYWYRQSLGQGLEFLIYFQGNSAPDKSGLPSDRFSAERTGGSVSTLTIQRTQQEDSAVYLCASCTGQTTNEKLFFGSGTQLSVL.

The rearrangement joins TRBV11-2 to TRBJ2-1; D is unresolved. Germline V gives CDR1 SGHAT, CDR2 FQNNGV. The CDR3 runs to 16 residues. The V end lost 5 bases, the J end lost 5 bases, and 19 bases lay between the germline ends. The CDR3 spells CASSLQSQVGNNEQFF. CDR3 nucleotides: TGTGCCAGCAGCCTCCAGTCTCAAGTGGGGAACAATGAGCAGTTCTTC.

This clone was recorded at least ten times. A much more abundant neighbour one base away suggests this may be a read error. The same CDR3 is also encoded by other DNA sequences in this sample. J is TRBJ1-6 and V is TRBV11-2; the D gene is possibly TRBD1 (6 bases). The germline CDR1 and CDR2 sequences are SGHAT and FQNNGV. The CDR3 is 14 amino acids. CDR3 sequence: CASSSDSRNSPLHF. The CDR3 DNA reads as TGTGCCAGCAGCTCGGACAGCCGTAATTCGCCCCTCCACTTT.

This clone was detected ten times or more. The chain has TRBV6-2 or TRBV6-3 and TRBJ1-2; TRBD1 matches at 8 bases. In germline, CDR1 is MNHEY, CDR2 SVGEGT. J lost 8 bases, V lost 2 bases, and 13 bases had no gene match. The CDR3 loop spans 16 amino acids. This CDR3 reads CASSYPYPTGETGYTF. In DNA form, the CDR3 reads TGTGCCAGCAGTTACCCATATCCGACAGGGGAGACGGGCTACACCTTC.

The chain links TRBV24-1 to TRBJ2-3, with D perhaps being TRBD1 or TRBD2 (5 bases each). This CDR3 comprises 11 residues. Germline CDR1 and CDR2: KGHDR and SFDVKD. The V gene lost 11 bases and the J gene lost 5 bases, with 10 bases spanning the gap. As DNA, the CDR3 is TGTGCCATTGATGGGGGAGATACGCAGTATTTT. This encodes CAIDGGDTQYF.

This clone was recorded at least ten times. The chain carries TRBV20-1 and TRBJ2-7; D gene ambiguous. CDR1 is DFQATT and CDR2 is SNEGSKA in the germline V gene (reference sequence). V shed 0 bases and J shed 5 bases, with 14 bases lying between them. CDR3 length: 14 amino acids. The CDR3 loop is CSAREPGRPDEQYF. Written as DNA, the CDR3 is TGCAGTGCTAGAGAACCAGGCCGGCCCGACGAGCAGTACTTC.